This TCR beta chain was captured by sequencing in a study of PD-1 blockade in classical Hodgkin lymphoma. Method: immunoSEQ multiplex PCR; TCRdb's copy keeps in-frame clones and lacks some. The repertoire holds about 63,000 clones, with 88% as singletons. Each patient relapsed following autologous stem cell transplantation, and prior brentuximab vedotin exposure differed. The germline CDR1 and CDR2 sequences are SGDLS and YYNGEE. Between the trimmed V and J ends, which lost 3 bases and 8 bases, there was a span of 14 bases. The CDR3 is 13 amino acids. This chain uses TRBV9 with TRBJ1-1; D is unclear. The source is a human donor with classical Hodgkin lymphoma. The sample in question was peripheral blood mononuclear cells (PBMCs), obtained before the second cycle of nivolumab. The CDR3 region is CASSAAAVGEAFF. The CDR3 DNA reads TGTGCCAGCAGCGCCGCGGCCGTAGGAGAAGCTTTCTTT.